This is a list of T cell receptor beta chains from one sample in a study of identical twins. TCRdb ran MiXCR on the 5' RACE reads and lists one entry per CDR3 protein. The table records under 250,000 distinct CDR3 sequences, 7.5% of them present only once. This sample also appeared in a second study, on yellow fever vaccine responses in identical twins.

The specimen sequenced was CD8+ T cells sorted from blood. The source is a woman aged 18-29 years in good health. Each CDR3 is given with its conserved first and last residue. Fields, in order: D gene, clone size, J gene, V gene, CDR3 protein, CDR3 DNA. The D gene is left open where the match is weak. Only part of the rows carry a size: once, few, many, or a class if the clone is expanded.

. many TRBJ1-3 TRBV4-1 CASSQGGDGNSGNTIYF TGCGCCAGCAGCCAAGGAGGTGACGGAAACTCTGGAAACACCATATATTTT
TRBD1 . TRBJ1-6 TRBV6-4 CASSDGQGNSPLHF TGTGCCAGCAGTGACGGACAGGGGAATTCACCCCTCCACTTT
. few TRBJ2-7 TRBV27 CASRGDGSFYEQYF TGTGCCAGCAGAGGGGACGGTAGTTTCTACGAGCAGTACTTC
TRBD2 . TRBJ2-1 TRBV28 CASTLGLAFSYNEQFF TGTGCCAGCACTTTGGGACTAGCGTTTTCCTACAATGAGCAGTTCTTC
. . TRBJ1-1 TRBV7-9 CASSFGHMGRQNTEAFF TGTGCCAGCAGCTTTGGGCACATGGGGCGCCAGAACACTGAAGCTTTCTTT
. many TRBJ2-7 TRBV7-6 CASSSPTVEQYF TGTGCCAGCAGCTCCCCGACTGTCGAGCAGTACTTC
. many TRBJ2-1 TRBV12-3/TRBV12-4 CASSLSGVLNNEQFF TGTGCCAGCAGTTTATCGGGGGTACTGAACAATGAGCAGTTCTTC
. many TRBJ1-1 TRBV12-3/TRBV12-4 CASSLGNREAFF TGTGCCAGCAGTTTGGGGAATAGGGAAGCTTTCTTT
. many TRBJ2-3 TRBV12-3/TRBV12-4 CASSSMGDTQYF TGTGCCAGCAGCTCCATGGGGGATACGCAGTATTTT
. many TRBJ1-1 TRBV12-3/TRBV12-4 CASSFLVGTEAFF TGTGCCAGCAGTTTCCTCGTGGGGACTGAAGCTTTCTTT
. many TRBJ2-1 TRBV13 CASSFGLPHGNEQFF TGTGCCAGCAGCTTTGGGTTGCCTCATGGCAATGAGCAGTTCTTC
. . TRBJ2-5 TRBV5-1 CASSLAVGIGETQYF TGCGCCAGCAGCTTGGCGGTCGGGATAGGGGAGACCCAGTACTTC
TRBD2 . TRBJ2-3 TRBV5-1 CASSLAGAGVTASTDTQYF TGCGCCAGCAGCTTGGCCGGAGCGGGAGTCACTGCTAGCACAGATACGCAGTATTTT
TRBD2 many TRBJ2-5 TRBV29-1 CSVGSGGETQYF TGCAGCGTTGGTAGCGGGGGAGAGACCCAGTACTTC
. many TRBJ2-1 TRBV29-1 CSVFGQLSSYNEQFF TGCAGCGTTTTCGGGCAGCTGAGCTCCTACAATGAGCAGTTCTTC
. . TRBJ2-1 TRBV9 CASSAGQGGFYNEQFF TGTGCCAGCAGCGCGGGGCAGGGGGGCTTCTACAATGAGCAGTTCTTC
. few TRBJ2-1 TRBV9 CASSVETIHNEQFF TGTGCCAGCAGCGTCGAGACTATCCACAATGAGCAGTTCTTC
TRBD2 many TRBJ2-1 TRBV12-3/TRBV12-4 CASSLRRGGNNEQFF TGTGCCAGCAGTTTAAGACGGGGGGGCAACAATGAGCAGTTCTTC
TRBD2 . TRBJ2-4 TRBV2 CASTRKKGGLADLAKNIQYF TGTGCCAGCACTAGAAAAAAAGGGGGACTAGCGGATCTAGCCAAAAACATTCAGTACTTC
. many TRBJ2-1 TRBV7-9 CASSLAQNYNEQFF TGTGCCAGCAGCTTAGCCCAAAACTACAATGAGCAGTTCTTC
. few TRBJ2-1 TRBV9 CASTRGGGNPRDEQFF TGTGCCAGCACCCGTGGGGGCGGGAACCCAAGGGATGAGCAGTTCTTC
. few TRBJ2-5 TRBV6-2/TRBV6-3 CASSYNAEDYLRETQYF TGTGCCAGCAGTTACAACGCAGAGGACTACCTCCGGGAGACCCAGTACTTC